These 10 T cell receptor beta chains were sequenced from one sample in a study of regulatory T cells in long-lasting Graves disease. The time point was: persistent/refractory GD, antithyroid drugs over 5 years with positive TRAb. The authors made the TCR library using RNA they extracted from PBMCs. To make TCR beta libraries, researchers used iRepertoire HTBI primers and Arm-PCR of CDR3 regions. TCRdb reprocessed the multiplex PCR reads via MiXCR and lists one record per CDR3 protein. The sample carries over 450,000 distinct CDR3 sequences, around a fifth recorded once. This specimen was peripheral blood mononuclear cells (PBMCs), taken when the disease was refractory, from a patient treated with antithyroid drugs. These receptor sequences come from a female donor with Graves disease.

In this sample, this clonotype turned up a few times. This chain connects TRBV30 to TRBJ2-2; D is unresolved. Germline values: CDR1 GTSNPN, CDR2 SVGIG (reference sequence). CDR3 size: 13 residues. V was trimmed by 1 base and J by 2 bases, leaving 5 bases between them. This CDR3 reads CAWSEENTGELFF. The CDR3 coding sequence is TGTGCCTGGAGTGAAGAAAACACCGGGGAGCTGTTTTTT.

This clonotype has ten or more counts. The CDR3 region has the DNA TGCGCCAGCAGCTTGGCCTCGGCAGGACAATATGGCTACACCTTC. It is translated as CASSLASAGQYGYTF. The V gene is TRBV5-1, the J gene TRBJ1-2; D may be TRBD1 (5 bases). Germline V gene lookup returns CDR1 SGHRS and CDR2 YFSETQ. Trimming took off 0 bases at V and 5 bases at J, with 14 bases between the two ends. This CDR3 has 15 amino acids.

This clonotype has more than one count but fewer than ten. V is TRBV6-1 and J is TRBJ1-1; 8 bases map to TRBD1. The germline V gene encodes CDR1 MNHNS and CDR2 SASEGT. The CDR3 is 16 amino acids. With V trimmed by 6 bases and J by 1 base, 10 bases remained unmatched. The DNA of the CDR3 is TGTGCCAGCAGCCCTCTACCGGGACAGGCGAACACTGAAGCTTTCTTT. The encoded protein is CASSPLPGQANTEAFF.

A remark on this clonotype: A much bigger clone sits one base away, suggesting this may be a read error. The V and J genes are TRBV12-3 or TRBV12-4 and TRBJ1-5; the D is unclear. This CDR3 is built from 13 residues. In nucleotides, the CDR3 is TGTGTCAGCAGTTTTAACGCGGATCAGCCCCAGCATTTT. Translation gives CVSSFNADQPQHF.

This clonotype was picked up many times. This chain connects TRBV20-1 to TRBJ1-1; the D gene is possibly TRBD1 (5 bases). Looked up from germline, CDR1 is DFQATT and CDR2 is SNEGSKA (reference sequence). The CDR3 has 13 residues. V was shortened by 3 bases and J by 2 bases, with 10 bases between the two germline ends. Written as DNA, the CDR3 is TGCAGTGCTAGTCTCACAGGTAACACTGAAGCTTTCTTT. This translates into CSASLTGNTEAFF.

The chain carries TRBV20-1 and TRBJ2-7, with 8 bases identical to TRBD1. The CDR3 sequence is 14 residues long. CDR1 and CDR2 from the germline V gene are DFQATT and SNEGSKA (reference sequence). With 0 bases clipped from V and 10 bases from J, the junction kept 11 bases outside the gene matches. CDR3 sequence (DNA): TGCAGTGCTAGAGACTACAGGGGGTCTGAGTATCAGTACTTC. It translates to CSARDYRGSEYQYF.

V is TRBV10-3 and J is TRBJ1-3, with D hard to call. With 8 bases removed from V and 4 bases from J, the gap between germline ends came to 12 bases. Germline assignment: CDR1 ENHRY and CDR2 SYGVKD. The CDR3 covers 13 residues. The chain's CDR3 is CAIREGFGNTIYF. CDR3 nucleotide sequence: TGTGCCATCCGGGAGGGTTTCGGAAACACCATATATTTT.

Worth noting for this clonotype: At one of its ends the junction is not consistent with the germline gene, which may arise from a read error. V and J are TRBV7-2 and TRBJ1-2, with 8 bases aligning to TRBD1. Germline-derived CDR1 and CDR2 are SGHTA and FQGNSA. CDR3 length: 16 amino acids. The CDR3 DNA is TGTGCCAGCAGCGCCGCCCCCGGACAGGGTTCCTATGGCCACACCTTC. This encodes CASSAAPGQGSYGHTF.

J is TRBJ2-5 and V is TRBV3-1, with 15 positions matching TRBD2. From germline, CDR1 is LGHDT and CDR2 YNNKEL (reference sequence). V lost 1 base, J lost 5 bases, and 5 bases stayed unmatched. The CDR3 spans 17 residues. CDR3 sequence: CASSQGTSGRAGETQYF. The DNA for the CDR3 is TGTGCCAGCAGCCAAGGGACTAGCGGGAGGGCCGGGGAGACCCAGTACTTC.

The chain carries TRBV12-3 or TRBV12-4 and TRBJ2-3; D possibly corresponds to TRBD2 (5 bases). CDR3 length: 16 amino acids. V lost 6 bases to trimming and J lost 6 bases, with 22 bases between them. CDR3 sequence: CASSLYGAVSPDTQYF. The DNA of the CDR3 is TGTGCCAGCAGCCTGTATGGAGCGGTCTCTCCGGATACGCAGTATTTT.